Presented here are 30 T cell receptor beta chains from one specimen sequenced in a study of T cells after yellow fever vaccination. TCRdb independently ran MiXCR on the 5' RACE reads; one entry per CDR3 protein. Of approximately 510,000 distinct CDR3 sequences listed, 21% are singletons. The sample consisted of PBMCs, taken roughly 20 days after the first yellow fever vaccination. The receptors were sampled from a young man who received the YFV17D yellow fever vaccine.

In its sample, this clonotype was seen once. The V call is TRBV7-2, the J call TRBJ2-1; possible D gene TRBD2, 6 bases. Germline V lookup: CDR1 SGHTA, CDR2 FQGNSA. The CDR3 is made up of 16 amino acids. V was cut by 2 bases and J by 6 bases, with 17 bases left in between. Here the CDR3 DNA reads TGTGCCAGCAGCTTATTAGGGACTGGGTGGGGCAATGAGCAGTTCTTC. Encoded protein: CASSLLGTGWGNEQFF.

This clonotype was seen only a few times. V gene TRBV7-2 combines with J gene TRBJ2-2; TRBD1 is a possible D gene (5 bases). The CDR3 consists of 15 residues. From germline, CDR1 is SGHTA and CDR2 FQGNSA. Between the trimmed V and J ends, which lost 4 bases and 6 bases, there was a span of 15 bases. CDR3 region: CASSSRTLSAGELFF. DNA of the CDR3: TGTGCCAGCAGCTCGAGGACACTATCGGCCGGGGAGCTGTTTTTT.

This clonotype turned up a few times. The chain combines TRBV7-9 with TRBJ2-7; 8 bases are shared with TRBD2. This CDR3 has 14 residues. Germline values: CDR1 SEHNR, CDR2 FQNEAQ (reference sequence). V gave up 5 bases and J gave up 5 bases; unmatched junction bases: 8. CDR3 bases: TGTGCCAGCAGCGGTACCGGGGGGGGCCACGAGCAGTACGTC. Residues: CASSGTGGGHEQYV.

This clonotype was observed a few times. CDR3 loop: CASSTYSRADGELFF. CDR3 DNA: TGTGCCAGCAGCACCTACAGCAGGGCGGACGGGGAGCTGTTTTTT. The J gene is TRBJ2-2, the V gene TRBV7-2, with D tentatively TRBD1 (5 bases). The CDR3 has 15 residues. V was cut by 5 bases and J by 7 bases, with 17 bases left in between. Germline V gene data show CDR1 as SGHTA and CDR2 as FQGNSA.

The chain employs TRBV7-2 and TRBJ2-3; no firm D call. Per germline, CDR1 SGHTA and CDR2 FQGNSA. The CDR3 contains 15 residues. V was pared by 7 bases and J by 2 bases, with 16 bases between. This CDR3 reads CASTQPDISTDTQYF. The CDR3 DNA sequence: TGTGCCAGCACCCAACCTGACATATCCACAGATACGCAGTATTTT. Looking up the rest from reference TRBV7-2 and TRBJ2-3 gives the full variable domain: GAGVSQSPSNKVTEKGKDVELRCDPISGHTALYWYRQSLGQGLEFLIYFQGNSAPDKSGLPSDRFSAERTGGSVSTLTIQRTQQEDSAVYLCASTQPDISTDTQYFGPGTRLTVL.

The table lists this clonotype with a few counts. The chain combines TRBV5-1 with TRBJ2-1; no firm D call. Germline-derived CDR1 and CDR2 are SGHRS and YFSETQ. The CDR3 extends over 17 amino acids. Trimming removed 0 bases at V and 0 bases at J, with 13 bases between. CDR3 protein: CASSLVQRQSSYNEQFF. The CDR3 nucleotides are TGCGCCAGCAGCTTGGTCCAGCGACAAAGCTCCTACAATGAGCAGTTCTTC.

This clonotype was seen only a few times. At one end, the junction sequence differs from germline, possibly due to a read error. The genes are TRBV24-1 and TRBJ2-1, with D possibly matching TRBD2 (5 bases). CDR3 length: 18 amino acids. The germline gives CDR1 KGHDR, CDR2 SFDVKD. The CDR3 DNA sequence: TGTGCCACCAGTGATCCATCTATCCCCAAGGACTCCCACAATGAGCAGTTCTTC. It codes for CATSDPSIPKDSHNEQFF.

The chain employs TRBV5-5 and TRBJ2-7; D is possibly TRBD1 (5 bases). The CDR3 is 12 amino acids. Trimming took off 1 base at V and 6 bases at J, with 8 bases between the two ends. The germline CDR1 and CDR2 sequences are SGHKS and YYEKEE (reference sequence). The CDR3 nucleotides are TGTGCCAGCAGCTTGATAAGGGGCGAGCAGTACGTC. It is translated as CASSLIRGEQYV.

V gene TRBV27 combines with J gene TRBJ1-2, with D perhaps TRBD1 (5 bases). This CDR3 contains 14 residues. Germline V gene data show CDR1 as MNHEY and CDR2 as SMNVEV (reference sequence). Trimming removed 6 bases from V and 2 bases from J, with 13 bases in between. The CDR3 DNA is TGTGCCAGCAGCCAGACAGTCCAAAACTATGGCTACACCTTC. Its translation: CASSQTVQNYGYTF.

This clonotype was observed a handful of times. The rearrangement uses TRBV12-3 or TRBV12-4 and TRBJ2-3, with D tentatively TRBD2 (6 bases). This CDR3 is 15 amino acids long. Deletions cut 6 bases from V and 2 bases from J, with 15 bases between. The CDR3 loop is CASSLPAGPTDTQYF. CDR3 DNA sequence: TGTGCCAGCAGCCTCCCCGCGGGACCCACAGATACGCAGTATTTT.

This chain links TRBV7-2 with TRBJ2-3; the D gene could be TRBD1 or TRBD2 (5 bases each). CDR1 and CDR2 (germline): SGHTA, FQGNSA. Trimming stripped 6 bases from V and 2 bases from J, with 12 bases between. This CDR3 region has 14 residues. CDR3: CASRDRDLTDTQYF. In nucleotides, the CDR3 is TGTGCCAGCAGAGACCGGGACCTCACAGATACGCAGTATTTT.

J is TRBJ1-3 and V is TRBV28; D is unclear. The CDR3 runs 16 residues. The V gene's germline CDR1 is MDHEN and CDR2 SYDVKM. Trimming pared 7 bases from V and 1 base from J, leaving 17 bases between. This chain's CDR3 is CASNSAGYGSGNTIYF. CDR3 bases: TGTGCCAGCAACTCTGCAGGATATGGATCTGGAAACACCATATATTTT.

This clonotype was counted only a few times. This chain links TRBV6-5 with TRBJ1-6; 9 bases align to TRBD1. Looked up from germline, CDR1 is MNHEY and CDR2 is SVGAGI. The ends lost 2 bases at V and 7 bases at J; junction bases unmatched: 3. The CDR3 covers 15 residues. CDR3 sequence reads: CASSYTGQGNSPLHF. The CDR3 DNA is TGTGCCAGCAGTTACACCGGACAGGGGAATTCACCCCTCCACTTT.

This clonotype has a handful of counts. The chain combines TRBV18 with TRBJ2-7; 9 nucleotides match TRBD1. The germline V gene encodes CDR1 KGHSH and CDR2 LQKENI. This CDR3 region has 15 residues. The junction had 6 bases not matched to a gene; V was cut back by 4 bases and J by 2 bases. The CDR3, as DNA: TGTGCCAGCTCACACAGGGGGCAAGGGACCTACGAGCAGTACGTC. It specifies CASSHRGQGTYEQYV.

The sample holds many counts of this clonotype. V is TRBV14 and J is TRBJ2-1, with D hard to call. The CDR3 runs to 15 residues. Germline CDR1 is SGHDN and CDR2 is FVKESK. The ends were cut back, 3 bases at V and 0 bases at J, with 9 bases in the middle. CDR3 sequence (DNA): TGTGCCAGCAGCCAGGCCACGGGCTCCTACAATGAGCAGTTCTTC. Translation gives CASSQATGSYNEQFF.

The chain employs TRBV7-9 and TRBJ2-1; 8 positions agree with TRBD2. The CDR3 contains 13 residues. V trimming: 0 bases; J trimming: 10 bases; junction bases outside the gene matches: 2. Germline CDR1 reads SEHNR; CDR2 reads FQNEAQ (reference sequence). The CDR3 reads CASSLASSGEQFF. The CDR3 DNA sequence: TGTGCCAGCAGCTTAGCCTCTAGCGGGGAGCAGTTCTTC. Filled out from reference TRBV7-9 and TRBJ2-1, the complete variable domain reads DTGVSQNPRHKITKRGQNVTFRCDPISEHNRLYWYRQTLGQGPEFLTYFQNEAQLEKSRLLSDRFSAERPKGSFSTLEIQRTEQGDSAMYLCASSLASSGEQFFGPGTRLTVL.

This clonotype has a handful of counts. This rearrangement joins TRBV7-9 to TRBJ2-1; either TRBD1 or TRBD2 may supply D (6 bases each). The germline V and J ends were trimmed by 9 bases and 4 bases, with 13 bases remaining between them. Per the germline V gene, CDR1 is SEHNR and CDR2 is FQNEAQ (reference sequence). The CDR3 has 13 residues. The CDR3 is CARGGFRYNEQFF. Written as DNA, the CDR3 is TGTGCCAGGGGGGGCTTCAGGTACAATGAGCAGTTCTTC.

This clonotype has only a few counts. V and J are TRBV27 and TRBJ2-5, with no clear D. CDR1 and CDR2 from the germline V gene are MNHEY and SMNVEV (reference sequence). Trimming took off 2 bases at V and 4 bases at J, with 8 bases between the two ends. CDR3 size: 13 residues. CDR3 DNA: TGTGCCAGCAGTTTAAGCTGGGGAGAGACCCAGTACTTC. Translating gives CASSLSWGETQYF.

In its sample, this clonotype was seen a few times. The chain has TRBV6-4 and TRBJ1-2; D call uncertain. This CDR3 has 12 amino acids. Germline values: CDR1 MRHNA, CDR2 SNTAGT. V lost 2 bases and J lost 7, with 8 bases in between. The CDR3 protein is CASSDKGGGYTF. DNA of the CDR3: TGTGCCAGCAGTGACAAGGGAGGTGGCTACACCTTC.

This clonotype was picked up a small number of times. The rearrangement joins TRBV5-6 to TRBJ1-5; D is ambiguous. Trimming took off 4 bases at V and 6 bases at J, with 14 bases between the two ends. Germline CDR1 and CDR2: SGHDT and YYEEEE. This CDR3 region has 14 residues. The CDR3 region is CASSLYSAGQPQHF. As DNA, the CDR3 is TGTGCCAGCAGCCTTTATTCGGCGGGTCAGCCCCAGCATTTT. Combining the CDR3 with reference TRBV5-6 and TRBJ1-5 gives the whole variable domain DAGVTQSPTHLIKTRGQQVTLRCSPKSGHDTVSWYQQALGQGPQFIFQYYEEEERQRGNFPDRFSGHQFPNYSSELNVNALLLGDSALYLCASSLYSAGQPQHFGDGTRLSIL.

The chain employs TRBV2 and TRBJ1-2, with D uncertain. CDR1 is SNHLY, CDR2 FYNNEI, per germline. The CDR3 is made up of 12 amino acids. V was pared by 3 bases and J by 3 bases, with 5 bases between. CDR3 nucleotides: TGTGCCAGCAGTGAGGCAGACTATGGCTACACCTTC. Encoded protein: CASSEADYGYTF. The variable domain in full, completed from reference TRBV2 and TRBJ1-2, reads EPEVTQTPSHQVTQMGQEVILRCVPISNHLYFYWYRQILGQKVEFLVSFYNNEISEKSEIFDDQFSVERPDGSNFTLKIRSTKLEDSAMYFCASSEADYGYTFGSGTRLTVV.

This clonotype occurred a few times. The rearrangement uses TRBV4-2 and TRBJ1-1, with 8 bases fitting TRBD1. The CDR3 loop spans 15 amino acids. With 2 bases clipped from V and 6 bases from J, the junction kept 8 bases outside the gene matches. The germline V gene encodes CDR1 LGHNA and CDR2 YNFKEQ. CDR3 nucleotides: TGTGCCAGCAGCCAAACTTCAGGGGGCCGGGCTGAAGCTTTCTTT. This sequence encodes CASSQTSGGRAEAFF.

This clonotype was seen only a few times. The rearrangement uses TRBV28 and TRBJ1-1; possible D gene TRBD1, 6 bases. CDR1 and CDR2 from the germline V gene are MDHEN and SYDVKM. The CDR3 is 12 amino acids. V gave up 6 bases and J gave up 11 bases, with 16 bases separating them. The CDR3 DNA reads TGTGCCAGCAGACCTCAAGGGGGTCGGGCTTTCTTT. Its protein product is CASRPQGGRAFF.

The chain recombines TRBV5-1 with TRBJ2-7; D unclear. Germline lookup yields CDR1 SGHRS and CDR2 YFSETQ. CDR3 length: 15 amino acids. V gave up 0 bases and J gave up 4 bases, with 14 bases separating them. CDR3 coding DNA: TGCGCCAGCAGCTTGGAGTTAGGGTATCGTTACGAGCAGTACTTC. Its protein is CASSLELGYRYEQYF. The whole variable domain, remainder taken from reference TRBV5-1 and TRBJ2-7, is KAGVTQTPRYLIKTRGQQVTLSCSPISGHRSVSWYQQTPGQGLQFLFEYFSETQRNKGNFPGRFSGRQFSNSRSEMNVSTLELGDSALYLCASSLELGYRYEQYFGPGTRLTVT.

V is TRBV7-2 and J is TRBJ1-6, with D perhaps matching TRBD1 (5 bases). Trimming pared 4 bases from V and 9 bases from J, leaving 16 bases between. The CDR3 loop spans 15 amino acids. Germline V gene lookup returns CDR1 SGHTA and CDR2 FQGNSA. The CDR3 DNA reads as TGTGCCAGCAGCTGGGGACCGCTCGGGGGTTCACCCCTCCACTTT. Residues: CASSWGPLGGSPLHF.

V is TRBV5-1 and J is TRBJ2-3; D might be TRBD1 (5 bases). Trimming cost V 0 bases and J 3 bases, with 20 bases left between them. CDR1 and CDR2 (germline): SGHRS, YFSETQ. CDR3 length equals 18 residues. CDR3 bases: TGCGCCAGCAGCTTGGGCTTAGATTGGCAGGGAAAGACAGATACGCAGTATTTT. Its translation: CASSLGLDWQGKTDTQYF.

This rearrangement joins TRBV5-4 to TRBJ2-3; tentatively, D is TRBD2 (6 bases). Per the germline V gene, CDR1 is SGHNT and CDR2 is YYREEE (reference sequence). This CDR3 has 15 residues. Trimming removed 1 base at V and 6 bases at J, with 15 bases between. CDR3 in DNA: TGTGCCAGCAGCTTGCCCGGCGTAGGAGGGGATACGCAGTATTTT. Translating it yields CASSLPGVGGDTQYF.

This clonotype was recorded a few times. DNA of the CDR3: TGTGCCAGCAGCCAAATAAAAGGCGGGGGCGACAATGAGCAGTTCTTC. Translated, it gives CASSQIKGGGDNEQFF. The chain recombines TRBV4-2 with TRBJ2-1, with D tentatively TRBD2 (7 bases). The CDR3 loop spans 16 amino acids. Germline V gene lookup returns CDR1 LGHNA and CDR2 YNFKEQ. The V end was cut by 2 bases, the J end by 5 bases, with 16 bases between.

This clonotype was seen more than once but under ten times. The gene calls are TRBV6-1 and TRBJ1-5; tentative D call: TRBD1 (5 bases). Trimming took 9 bases from V and 0 from J, leaving 6 bases between them. From germline, CDR1 is MNHNS and CDR2 SASEGT. This CDR3 spans 12 amino acids. The CDR3 is CASQGSNQPQHF. The CDR3 DNA reads TGTGCCAGTCAGGGTAGCAATCAGCCCCAGCATTTT.

This clonotype was observed a handful of times. V is TRBV20-1 and J is TRBJ1-4; 9 positions match TRBD1. The CDR3 sequence is 13 residues long. Trimming took 3 bases from V and 5 from J; bases not matched to a gene: 1. In germline, CDR1 is DFQATT, CDR2 SNEGSKA (reference sequence). The CDR3 here is CSARGTGNEKLFF. The CDR3 region has the DNA TGCAGTGCTAGGGGGACAGGGAATGAAAAACTGTTTTTT.